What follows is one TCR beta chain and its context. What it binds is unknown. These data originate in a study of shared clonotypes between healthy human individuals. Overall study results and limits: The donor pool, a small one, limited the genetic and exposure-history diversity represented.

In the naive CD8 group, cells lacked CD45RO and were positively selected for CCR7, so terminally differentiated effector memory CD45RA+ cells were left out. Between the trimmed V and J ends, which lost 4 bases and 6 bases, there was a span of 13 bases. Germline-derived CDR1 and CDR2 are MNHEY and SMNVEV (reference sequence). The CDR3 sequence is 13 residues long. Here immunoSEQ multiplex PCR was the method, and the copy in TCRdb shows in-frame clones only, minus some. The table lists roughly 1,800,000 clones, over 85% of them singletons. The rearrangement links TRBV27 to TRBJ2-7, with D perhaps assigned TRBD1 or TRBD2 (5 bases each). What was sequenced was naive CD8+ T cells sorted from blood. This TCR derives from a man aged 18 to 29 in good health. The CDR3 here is CASSWFWGSEQYF. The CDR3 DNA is TGTGCCAGCAGTTGGTTCTGGGGGTCCGAGCAGTACTTC.